These 6 T cell receptor beta chains originate from one sample sequenced in a study of blood T cell repertoires in COVID-19. This table comes from immunoSEQ multiplex PCR, and its TCRdb copy is limited to in-frame clones, with some not included. The sample lists around 260,000 clones; 80% to 85% were seen once. Sequences were obtained from peripheral blood. These receptors originate from a person between 70 and 80 years old with COVID-19, enrolled during active disease.

This clone has ten or more counts. The V gene is TRBV27, the J gene TRBJ2-5; tentatively, D is TRBD1 (6 bases). V lost 5 bases to trimming and J lost 3 bases, with 10 bases between them. The germline CDR1 and CDR2 sequences are MNHEY and SMNVEV (reference sequence). The CDR3 loop spans 13 amino acids. The CDR3 sequence: CASSHRAEETQYF. CDR3 in DNA: TGTGCCAGCAGTCACAGGGCGGAAGAGACCCAGTACTTC.

V gene TRBV5-1 combines with J gene TRBJ2-1, with 10 bases fitting TRBD2. With 6 bases clipped from V and 3 bases from J, the junction kept 3 bases outside the gene matches. Germline loops: CDR1 SGHRS, CDR2 YFSETQ. The length of the CDR3 is 14 residues. CDR3 nucleotide sequence: TGCGCCAGCAAGGAGCGGGGGGGCTACAATGAGCAGTTCTTC. This gives the protein CASKERGGYNEQFF.

The rearrangement joins TRBV15 to TRBJ2-5, with TRBD1 identical over 9 bases. The CDR3 runs to 15 residues. V shed 0 bases and J 4 bases; nucleotides not matched to a gene: 3. Germline V CDR1 and CDR2: LNHNV, YYDKDF (reference sequence). Here the CDR3 reads CATSREGQGPETQYF. The CDR3 nucleotides read TGTGCCACCAGCAGAGAGGGACAGGGCCCAGAGACCCAGTACTTC.

The chain carries TRBV19 and TRBJ2-1; 10 bases agree with TRBD2. Germline lookup yields CDR1 LNHDA and CDR2 SQIVND (reference sequence). This CDR3 spans 14 amino acids. Unmatched junction bases numbered 8, after V lost 3 bases and J lost 12 bases. The CDR3 nucleotides are TGTGCCAGTAGTATGAGGGAGATAGCGGGAGGGCAGTTCTTC. Translating gives CASSMREIAGGQFF.

The rearrangement links TRBV9 to TRBJ2-1; 10 bases match TRBD2. This CDR3 spans 14 amino acids. J was trimmed by 10 bases and V by 0 bases; bases with no gene match: 4. The V gene's germline CDR1 is SGDLS and CDR2 YYNGEE. The CDR3 coding sequence is TGTGCCAGCAGCGTAGTACTAGCGGGATCAGAGCAGTTCTTC. Translating gives CASSVVLAGSEQFF. Filled out from reference TRBV9 and TRBJ2-1, the complete variable domain reads DSGVTQTPKHLITATGQRVTLRCSPRSGDLSVYWYQQSLDQGLQFLIQYYNGEERAKGNILERFSAQQFPDLHSELNLSSLELGDSALYFCASSVVLAGSEQFFGPGTRLTVL.

In regard to this clone: At the DNA level, this CDR3 is encoded by other sequences in the same sample as well. The rearrangement uses TRBV6-5 and TRBJ1-4; possible D gene TRBD1, 6 bases. The CDR3 extends over 13 amino acids. Trimming stripped 4 bases from V and 8 bases from J, with 11 bases between. Germline CDR1 reads MNHEY; CDR2 reads SVGAGI. The CDR3 protein is CASSSGRGEKLFF. CDR3 nucleotides: TGTGCCAGCAGTTCCGGCAGGGGAGAAAAACTGTTTTTT.